The 17 T cell receptor beta chains listed next were all sequenced from one sample in a study of type 1 and type 2 diabetes patients. PCR was run on genomic DNA. The TCR beta CDR3 region was amplified using 30 forward and 13 reverse primers. A single record per CDR3 protein comes from TCRdb applying MiXCR to the multiplex PCR reads. The repertoire consists of 250,000 or so distinct CDR3 sequences, with around 47% occurring once and the leading ten covering roughly 13%. The source material was peripheral blood mononuclear cells (PBMCs). The receptor source for this set is a man younger than 35 with type 2 diabetes.

The chain uses TRBV19 and TRBJ1-4; 7 bases map to TRBD1. Germline V CDR1 and CDR2: LNHDA, SQIVND (reference sequence). This CDR3 is built from 13 residues. Trimming removed 6 bases from V and 4 bases from J; junction bases left unmatched: 2. The CDR3 is CASRTGNNEKLFF. CDR3 DNA: TGTGCCAGTAGGACAGGGAATAATGAAAAACTGTTTTTT.

This clonotype was seen a handful of times. In DNA, the CDR3 is TGCAGCGTTGTTCCCCAGGACAATGAGCAGTTCTTC. This sequence encodes CSVVPQDNEQFF. V is TRBV29-1 and J is TRBJ2-1; D uncertain. CDR1 is SQVTM, CDR2 ANQGSEA, per germline. Trimming removed 4 bases from V and 5 bases from J, with 9 bases in between. CDR3 size: 12 residues.

This clonotype was found a few times. The chain carries TRBV20-1 and TRBJ2-7, with D unclear. V was pared by 3 bases and J by 3 bases, with 6 bases between. Germline V gene lookup returns CDR1 DFQATT and CDR2 SNEGSKA (reference sequence). The length of the CDR3 is 11 residues. CDR3 sequence: CSASGNYEQYF. CDR3 sequence (DNA): TGCAGTGCTAGTGGGAACTACGAGCAGTACTTC.

This chain links TRBV7-3 with TRBJ1-1; unclear D gene. The CDR3 has 13 residues. The V gene lost 6 bases and the J gene lost 8 bases, with 16 bases spanning the gap. The germline gives CDR1 SGHTA, CDR2 FQGTGA. The CDR3 region is CASRPPGETEAFF. The CDR3 coding sequence is TGTGCCAGCAGACCCCCCGGGGAGACCGAAGCTTTCTTT.

This clonotype has just a few counts. The rearrangement joins TRBV7-2 to TRBJ2-5, with 11 bases matching TRBD1. Germline trimming cut 5 bases from V and 5 bases from J; bases unmatched to any gene: 7. The CDR3 runs to 15 residues. Per the germline V gene, CDR1 is SGHTA and CDR2 is FQGNSA. The CDR3 DNA follows: TGTGCCAGCAGCAGAAGGACAGGGGGCCAGGAGACCCAGTACTTC. Translation gives CASSRRTGGQETQYF.

The V call is TRBV5-1, the J call TRBJ2-3; 8 positions match TRBD2. CDR3 length: 14 residues. Germline-derived CDR1 and CDR2 are SGHRS and YFSETQ. V was clipped by 2 bases and J by 5 bases; unmatched bases: 4. CDR3 residues: CASSFLAGQDTQYF. CDR3 nucleotides: TGCGCCAGCAGCTTCCTAGCGGGCCAAGATACGCAGTATTTT.

This clonotype was seen many times. The J gene is TRBJ1-1, the V gene TRBV28; no definite D call. Trimming left V 6 bases short and J 3 bases short, with 17 bases between. CDR1 is MDHEN, CDR2 SYDVKM, per germline. The CDR3 runs 15 residues. The CDR3 DNA is TGTGCCAGCAGCTCCGTAGGGCAGAGGCACACTGAAGCTTTCTTT. Amino acid sequence: CASSSVGQRHTEAFF.

The V gene is TRBV14, the J gene TRBJ2-7, with 10 bases that match TRBD2. V dropped 2 bases and J dropped 4; count of bases not matched to a gene: 8. This CDR3 comprises 16 residues. Germline loops: CDR1 SGHDN, CDR2 FVKESK. The CDR3 bases are TGTGCCAGCAGCCAAACCAGGGCTAGCGGGAGTTACGAGCAGTACTTC. Its protein product is CASSQTRASGSYEQYF.

The chain has TRBV6-2 or TRBV6-3 and TRBJ2-7; unclear D gene. Germline lookup yields CDR1 MNHEY and CDR2 SVGEGT. The CDR3 has 13 amino acids. V was clipped by 6 bases and J by 3 bases, with 12 bases between them. As DNA, the CDR3 is TGTGCCAGCAGGGTCAGACCAGACTACGAGCAGTACTTC. This codes for CASRVRPDYEQYF.

The CDR3 protein is CAWSRGADSNQPQHF. The DNA of the CDR3 is TGTGCCTGGAGTAGAGGGGCAGATAGCAATCAGCCCCAGCATTTT. The chain is built from TRBV30 and TRBJ1-5; weak D call: TRBD1 (5 bases). Germline-derived CDR1 and CDR2 are GTSNPN and SVGIG (reference sequence). This CDR3 contains 15 residues. The germline V and J ends were trimmed by 2 bases and 0 bases, with 11 bases remaining between them. Together with reference TRBV30 and TRBJ1-5, the CDR3 gives the full variable domain: SQTIHQWPATLVQPVGSPLSLECTVEGTSNPNLYWYRQAAGRGLQLLFYSVGIGQISSEVPQNLSASRPQDRQFILSSKKLLLSDSGFYLCAWSRGADSNQPQHFGDGTRLSIL.

This clonotype was seen just once. The gene calls are TRBV30 and TRBJ1-1; no clear D gene. V gave up 2 bases and J gave up 6 bases, with 13 bases separating them. Germline values: CDR1 GTSNPN, CDR2 SVGIG (reference sequence). CDR3 size: 13 residues. In DNA form, the CDR3 reads TGTGCCTGGAGTCGGGAATCCGTCGCTGAAGCTTTCTTT. It translates to CAWSRESVAEAFF. The whole variable domain, filled in from reference TRBV30 and TRBJ1-1, reads SQTIHQWPATLVQPVGSPLSLECTVEGTSNPNLYWYRQAAGRGLQLLFYSVGIGQISSEVPQNLSASRPQDRQFILSSKKLLLSDSGFYLCAWSRESVAEAFFGQGTRLTVV.

This clonotype was seen only a few times. The chain combines TRBV28 with TRBJ1-1, with TRBD1 as a possible D gene (5 bases). The CDR3 is 16 residues long. V shed 5 bases and J shed 1 base, with 17 bases lying between them. The germline V gene has CDR1 MDHEN and CDR2 SYDVKM. This CDR3 reads CASSQPPGLWNTEAFF. In DNA form, the CDR3 reads TGTGCCAGCAGTCAACCCCCAGGGTTATGGAACACTGAAGCTTTCTTT.

This clonotype was picked up a small number of times. The chain employs TRBV11-3 and TRBJ2-2; 12 nucleotides agree with TRBD2. This CDR3 is built from 17 residues. Germline V lookup: CDR1 SGHNT, CDR2 YENEEA. V shed 2 bases, J shed 4 bases, and the junction held 5 bases outside the gene matches. CDR3 sequence (DNA): TGTGCCAGCAGCTTATCTCTAGCGGGAGGGGCCACCGGGGAGCTGTTTTTT. Translated: CASSLSLAGGATGELFF.

This rearrangement joins TRBV19 to TRBJ2-5, with no clear D. The CDR3 extends over 15 amino acids. Germline V lookup: CDR1 LNHDA, CDR2 SQIVND (reference sequence). Deletions cut 3 bases from V and 1 base from J, with 12 bases between. In nucleotides, the CDR3 is TGTGCCAGTAGTATCGGTCAGGCTAGCCAAGAGACCCAGTACTTC. Amino acids: CASSIGQASQETQYF.

To note about this clonotype: One junction end disagrees with the germline gene, perhaps due to a read error. This rearrangement joins TRBV7-8 to TRBJ1-4, with a weak D call TRBD1 (6 bases). Germline V CDR1 and CDR2: SGHVS, FQNEAQ. The CDR3 loop spans 18 amino acids. The CDR3 sequence: CASSPQTVHWGALEKLLF. In DNA, the CDR3 is TGTGCCAGCAGCCCACAAACCGTCCATTGGGGGGCACTTGAAAAACTGTTATTT.

The chain couples TRBV20-1 to TRBJ2-7; no clear D. The V gene's germline CDR1 is DFQATT and CDR2 SNEGSKA (reference sequence). This CDR3 spans 14 amino acids. V was cut by 0 bases and J by 3 bases, with 12 bases left in between. The CDR3 loop is CSARDARTVYEQYF. The CDR3 DNA sequence: TGCAGTGCTAGAGATGCAAGGACGGTCTACGAGCAGTACTTC.

The genes are TRBV19 and TRBJ1-5; 7 bases map to TRBD1. CDR1 is LNHDA and CDR2 is SQIVND in the germline V gene (reference sequence). The length of the CDR3 is 12 residues. The V gene end was trimmed by 9 bases and the J gene end by 4 bases; junction bases not matched to a gene: 3. CDR3 bases: TGTGCCAGCGGGACAGATAATCAGCCCCAGCATTTT. Amino acid sequence: CASGTDNQPQHF.